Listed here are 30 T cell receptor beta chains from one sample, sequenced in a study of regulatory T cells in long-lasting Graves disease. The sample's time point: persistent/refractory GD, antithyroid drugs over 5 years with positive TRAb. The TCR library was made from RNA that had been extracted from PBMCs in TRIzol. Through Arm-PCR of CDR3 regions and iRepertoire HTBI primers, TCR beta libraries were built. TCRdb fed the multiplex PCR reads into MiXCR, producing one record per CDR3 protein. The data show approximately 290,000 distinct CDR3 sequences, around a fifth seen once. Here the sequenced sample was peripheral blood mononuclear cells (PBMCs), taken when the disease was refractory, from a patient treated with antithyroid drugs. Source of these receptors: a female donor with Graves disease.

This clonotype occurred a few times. This CDR3 reads CAWGRTRNEQFF. The CDR3 bases are TGTGCCTGGGGGAGGACCCGCAATGAGCAGTTCTTC. J is TRBJ2-1 and V is TRBV30; the D gene is possibly TRBD2 (6 bases). Germline V gives CDR1 GTSNPN, CDR2 SVGIG (reference sequence). The germline V and J ends were trimmed by 5 bases and 6 bases, with 11 bases remaining between them. CDR3 size: 12 residues.

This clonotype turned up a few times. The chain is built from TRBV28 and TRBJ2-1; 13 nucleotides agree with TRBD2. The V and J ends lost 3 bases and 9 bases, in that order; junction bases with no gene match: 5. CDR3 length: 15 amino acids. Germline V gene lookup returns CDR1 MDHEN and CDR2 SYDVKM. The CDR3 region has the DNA TGTGCCAGCAGTTTCGGACTAGCGGGAGTGAGTGAGCAGTTCTTC. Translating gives CASSFGLAGVSEQFF.

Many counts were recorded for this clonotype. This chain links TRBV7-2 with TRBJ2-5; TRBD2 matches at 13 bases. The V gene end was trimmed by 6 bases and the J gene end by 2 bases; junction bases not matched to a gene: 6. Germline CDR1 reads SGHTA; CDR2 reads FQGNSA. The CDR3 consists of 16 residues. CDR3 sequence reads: CASSSGTSGTQETQYF. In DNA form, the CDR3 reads TGTGCCAGCAGTTCCGGGACTAGCGGGACTCAAGAGACCCAGTACTTC.

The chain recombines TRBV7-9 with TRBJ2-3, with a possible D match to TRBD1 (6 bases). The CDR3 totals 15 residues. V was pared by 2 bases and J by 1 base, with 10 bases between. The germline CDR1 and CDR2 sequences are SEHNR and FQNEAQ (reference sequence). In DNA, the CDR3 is TGTGCCAGCAGCTTACCAGGGGTTGGCACAGATACGCAGTATTTT. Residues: CASSLPGVGTDTQYF.

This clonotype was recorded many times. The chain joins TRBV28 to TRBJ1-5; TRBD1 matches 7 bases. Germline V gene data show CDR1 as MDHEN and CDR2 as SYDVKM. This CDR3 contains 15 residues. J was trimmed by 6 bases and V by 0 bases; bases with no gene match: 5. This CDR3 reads CASSLWSDRAQPQHF. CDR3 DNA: TGTGCCAGCAGTTTATGGTCCGACAGGGCTCAGCCCCAGCATTTT.

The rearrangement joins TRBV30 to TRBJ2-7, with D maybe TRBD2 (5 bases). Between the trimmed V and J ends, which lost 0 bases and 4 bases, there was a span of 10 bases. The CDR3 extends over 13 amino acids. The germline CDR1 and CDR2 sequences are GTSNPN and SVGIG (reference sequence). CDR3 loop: CAWSVGADYEQYF. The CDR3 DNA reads TGTGCCTGGAGTGTCGGAGCGGATTACGAGCAGTACTTC.

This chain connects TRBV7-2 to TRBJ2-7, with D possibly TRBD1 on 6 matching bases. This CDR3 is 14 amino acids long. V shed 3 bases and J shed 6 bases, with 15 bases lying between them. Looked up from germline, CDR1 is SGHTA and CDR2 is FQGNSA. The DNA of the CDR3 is TGTGCCAGCAGCTTTCAGGGGACGGTCCTCGAGCAGTACTTC. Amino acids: CASSFQGTVLEQYF.

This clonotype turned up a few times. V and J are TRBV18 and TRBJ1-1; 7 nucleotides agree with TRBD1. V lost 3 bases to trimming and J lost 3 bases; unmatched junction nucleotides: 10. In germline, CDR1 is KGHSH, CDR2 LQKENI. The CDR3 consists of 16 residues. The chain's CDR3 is CASSPLLQGDYTEAFF. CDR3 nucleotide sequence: TGTGCCAGCTCACCTCTCCTCCAGGGGGACTACACTGAAGCTTTCTTT.

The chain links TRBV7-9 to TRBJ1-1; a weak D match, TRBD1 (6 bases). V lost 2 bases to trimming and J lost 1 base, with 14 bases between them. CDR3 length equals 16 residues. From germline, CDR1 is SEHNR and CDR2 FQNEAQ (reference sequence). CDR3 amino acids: CASSLLPKDRNTEAFF. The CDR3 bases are TGTGCCAGCAGCTTATTACCCAAGGACAGGAACACTGAAGCTTTCTTT. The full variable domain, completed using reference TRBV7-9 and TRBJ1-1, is DTGVSQNPRHKITKRGQNVTFRCDPISEHNRLYWYRQTLGQGPEFLTYFQNEAQLEKSRLLSDRFSAERPKGSFSTLEIQRTEQGDSAMYLCASSLLPKDRNTEAFFGQGTRLTVV.

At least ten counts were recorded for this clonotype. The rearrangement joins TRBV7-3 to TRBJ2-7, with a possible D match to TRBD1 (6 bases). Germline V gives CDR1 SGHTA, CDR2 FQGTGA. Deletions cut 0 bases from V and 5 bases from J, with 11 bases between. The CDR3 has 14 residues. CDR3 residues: CASSLTAGVNEQYF. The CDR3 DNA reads TGTGCCAGCAGCTTAACGGCAGGGGTAAACGAGCAGTACTTC.

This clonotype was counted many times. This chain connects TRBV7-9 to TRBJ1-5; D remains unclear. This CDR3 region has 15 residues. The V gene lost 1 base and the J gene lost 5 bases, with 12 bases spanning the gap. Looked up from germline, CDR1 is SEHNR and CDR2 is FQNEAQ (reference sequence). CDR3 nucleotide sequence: TGTGCCAGCAGCTTAGGCGGATGGGGAGATCAGCCCCAGCATTTT. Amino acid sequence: CASSLGGWGDQPQHF.

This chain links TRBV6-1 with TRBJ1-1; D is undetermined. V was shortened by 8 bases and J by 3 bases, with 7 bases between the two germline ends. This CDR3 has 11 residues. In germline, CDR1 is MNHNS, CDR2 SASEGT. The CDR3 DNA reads TGTGCCAGCGCGAGGGACACTGAAGCTTTCTTT. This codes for CASARDTEAFF.

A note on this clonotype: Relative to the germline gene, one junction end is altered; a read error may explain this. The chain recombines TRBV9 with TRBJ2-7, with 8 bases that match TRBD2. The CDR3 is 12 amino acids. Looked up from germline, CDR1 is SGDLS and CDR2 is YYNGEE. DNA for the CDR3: TGTGCCAGCAGTAAGGAAGTGGGACTAGTCGTCTTC. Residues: CASSKEVGLVVF.

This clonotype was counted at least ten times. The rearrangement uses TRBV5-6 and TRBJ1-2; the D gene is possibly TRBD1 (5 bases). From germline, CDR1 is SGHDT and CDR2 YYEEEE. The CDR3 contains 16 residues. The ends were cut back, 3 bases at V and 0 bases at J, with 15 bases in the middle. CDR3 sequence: CASSSRIDRPNYGYTF. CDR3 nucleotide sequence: TGTGCCAGCAGCTCAAGAATCGACAGACCTAACTATGGCTACACCTTC.

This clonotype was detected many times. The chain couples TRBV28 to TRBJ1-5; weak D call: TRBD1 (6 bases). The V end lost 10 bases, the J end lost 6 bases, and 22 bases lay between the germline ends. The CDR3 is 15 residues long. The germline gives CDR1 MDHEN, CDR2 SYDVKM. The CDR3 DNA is TGTGCCACCTCTACGGCCAGGGGCGTAGGTCAGCCCCAGCATTTT. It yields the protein CATSTARGVGQPQHF.

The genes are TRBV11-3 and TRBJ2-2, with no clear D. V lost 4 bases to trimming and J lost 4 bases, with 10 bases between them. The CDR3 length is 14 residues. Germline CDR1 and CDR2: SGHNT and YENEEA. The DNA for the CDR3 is TGTGCCAGCAGCTATGGGATAGGCACCGGGGAGCTGTTTTTT. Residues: CASSYGIGTGELFF.

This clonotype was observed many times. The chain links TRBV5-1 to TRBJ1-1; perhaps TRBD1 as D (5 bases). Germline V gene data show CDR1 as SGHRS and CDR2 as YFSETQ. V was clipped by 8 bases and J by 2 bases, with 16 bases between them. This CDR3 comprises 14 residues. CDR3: CARASGCLNTEAFF. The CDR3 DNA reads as TGCGCCAGGGCGTCAGGGTGCCTTAACACTGAAGCTTTCTTT.

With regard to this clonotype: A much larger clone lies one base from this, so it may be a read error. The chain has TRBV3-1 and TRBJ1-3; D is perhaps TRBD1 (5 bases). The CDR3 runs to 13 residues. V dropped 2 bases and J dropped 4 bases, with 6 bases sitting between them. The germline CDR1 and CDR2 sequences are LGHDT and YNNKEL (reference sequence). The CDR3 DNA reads TGTGCCAGCAGCCAACAGGGAGGAAACACCATATATTTT. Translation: CASSQQGGNTIYF.

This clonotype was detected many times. DNA for the CDR3: TGTGCCAGCAGCTTAGAGCTGACTAGCGCGGGCGAGCAGTACTTC. This encodes CASSLELTSAGEQYF. The rearrangement joins TRBV7-8 to TRBJ2-7; 8 bases map to TRBD2. With V trimmed by 1 base and J by 6 bases, 8 bases remained unmatched. Germline V CDR1 and CDR2: SGHVS, FQNEAQ. The CDR3 has 15 residues.

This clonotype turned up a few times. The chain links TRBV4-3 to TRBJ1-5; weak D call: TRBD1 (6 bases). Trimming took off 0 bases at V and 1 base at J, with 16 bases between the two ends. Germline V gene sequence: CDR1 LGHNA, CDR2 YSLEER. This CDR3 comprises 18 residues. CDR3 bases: TGCGCCAGCAGCCAAGAGGGTAAGAGGAGGGGGAGCAATCAGCCCCAGCATTTT. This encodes CASSQEGKRRGSNQPQHF.

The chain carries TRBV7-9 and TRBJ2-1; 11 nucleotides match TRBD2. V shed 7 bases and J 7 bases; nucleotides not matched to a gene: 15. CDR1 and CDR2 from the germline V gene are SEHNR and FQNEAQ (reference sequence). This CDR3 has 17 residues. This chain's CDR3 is CASNFTVLAGDGNEQFF. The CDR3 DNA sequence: TGTGCCAGCAACTTCACCGTACTAGCGGGAGATGGAAATGAGCAGTTCTTC.

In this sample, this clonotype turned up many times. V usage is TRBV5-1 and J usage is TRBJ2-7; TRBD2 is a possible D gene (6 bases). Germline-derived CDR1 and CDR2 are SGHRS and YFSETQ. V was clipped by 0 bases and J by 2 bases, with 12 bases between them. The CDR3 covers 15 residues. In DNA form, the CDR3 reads TGCGCCAGCAGCTTGGACGGGAGTACGGCCTACGAGCAGTACTTC. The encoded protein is CASSLDGSTAYEQYF.

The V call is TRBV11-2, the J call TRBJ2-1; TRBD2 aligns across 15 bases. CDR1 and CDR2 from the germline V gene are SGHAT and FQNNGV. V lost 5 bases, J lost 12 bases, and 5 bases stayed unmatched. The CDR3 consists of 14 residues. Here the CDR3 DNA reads TGTGCCAGCAGCCAATCGGGACTAGCGGGAGGGCAGTTCTTC. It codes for CASSQSGLAGGQFF.

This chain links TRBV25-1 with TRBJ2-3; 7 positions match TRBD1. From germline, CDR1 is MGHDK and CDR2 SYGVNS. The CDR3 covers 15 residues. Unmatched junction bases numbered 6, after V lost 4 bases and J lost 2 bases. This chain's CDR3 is CASSATGVVTDTQYF. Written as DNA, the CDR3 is TGTGCCAGCAGTGCCACAGGGGTTGTCACAGATACGCAGTATTTT.

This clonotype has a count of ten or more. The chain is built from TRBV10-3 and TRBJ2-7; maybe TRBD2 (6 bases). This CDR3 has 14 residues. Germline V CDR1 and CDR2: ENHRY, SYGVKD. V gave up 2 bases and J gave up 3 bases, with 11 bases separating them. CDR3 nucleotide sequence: TGTGCCATCAGTGAGCGGGAGCTGTACTACGAGCAGTACTTC. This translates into CAISERELYYEQYF.

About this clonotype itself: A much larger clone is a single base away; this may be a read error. As DNA, the CDR3 is TGTGCCAGCAAGAGCAGGGGGGGGTCCGCTTTCTTT. This gives the protein CASKSRGGSAFF. The rearrangement joins TRBV28 to TRBJ1-1, with 7 bases matching TRBD1. With 7 bases clipped from V and 11 bases from J, the junction kept 10 bases outside the gene matches. Germline assignment: CDR1 MDHEN and CDR2 SYDVKM. The CDR3 spans 12 residues.

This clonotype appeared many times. CDR3 DNA sequence: TGTGCCAGCAGTTACGACAGGGACTCCTACGAGCAGTACTTC. This codes for CASSYDRDSYEQYF. V is TRBV6-9 and J is TRBJ2-7, with 7 bases lining up with TRBD1. J was trimmed by 0 bases and V by 3 bases; bases with no gene match: 2. Germline V gene lookup returns CDR1 MNHGY and CDR2 SVAAGI. CDR3 length equals 14 residues.

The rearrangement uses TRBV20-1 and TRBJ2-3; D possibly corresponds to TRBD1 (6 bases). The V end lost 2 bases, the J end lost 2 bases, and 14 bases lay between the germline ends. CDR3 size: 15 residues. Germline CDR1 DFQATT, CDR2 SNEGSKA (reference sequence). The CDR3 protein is CSARLPMGHTDTQYF. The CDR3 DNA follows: TGCAGTGCTAGATTACCGATGGGACACACAGATACGCAGTATTTT.

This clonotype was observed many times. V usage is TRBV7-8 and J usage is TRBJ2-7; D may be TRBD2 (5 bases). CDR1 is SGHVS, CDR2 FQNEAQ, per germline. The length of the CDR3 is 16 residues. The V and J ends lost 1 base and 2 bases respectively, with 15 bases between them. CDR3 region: CASSLGVTGSTYEQYF. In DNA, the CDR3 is TGTGCCAGCAGCTTAGGGGTTACGGGATCGACCTACGAGCAGTACTTC.

CDR3 sequence (DNA): TGTGCCAGCAGTTCCGGGACCAGGGGCGGGGAGCTGTTTTTT. The encoded protein is CASSSGTRGGELFF. The chain combines TRBV6-9 with TRBJ2-2, with D possibly matching TRBD1 (6 bases). This CDR3 has 14 residues. Trimming took off 4 bases at V and 7 bases at J, with 13 bases between the two ends. In germline, CDR1 is MNHGY, CDR2 SVAAGI.